These 30 T cell receptor beta chains share one sample of origin, sequenced in a study of OX40 agonist ivuxolimab in advanced cancers. Profiling relied on immunoSEQ multiplex PCR, and the TCRdb table lists in-frame clones only, not all of them. The sample holds some 60,000 clones, about 89% seen once. Sequenced here: CD4+ or CD8+ T cells sorted from blood, sampled in a trial of the OX40 agonist ivuxolimab. These receptors all come from an adult with an advanced solid tumor such as melanoma, head and neck, liver or kidney cancer.

This chain joins TRBV2 and TRBJ2-5; TRBD2 is a possible D gene (5 bases). Looked up from germline, CDR1 is SNHLY and CDR2 is FYNNEI. The CDR3 has 14 residues. With 10 bases removed from V and 3 bases from J, the gap between germline ends came to 18 bases. This CDR3 reads CATQPGRGKETQYF. As DNA, the CDR3 is TGTGCCACCCAGCCCGGACGGGGAAAAGAGACCCAGTACTTC. Together with reference TRBV2 and TRBJ2-5, the CDR3 gives the full variable domain: EPEVTQTPSHQVTQMGQEVILRCVPISNHLYFYWYRQILGQKVEFLVSFYNNEISEKSEIFDDQFSVERPDGSNFTLKIRSTKLEDSAMYFCATQPGRGKETQYFGPGTRLLVL.

This clone was recorded once. The sample carries other DNA sequences with the same CDR3. The chain uses TRBV9 and TRBJ1-5, with TRBD1 as a possible D gene (6 bases). V was pared by 0 bases and J by 4 bases, with 11 bases between. The CDR3 is 15 amino acids. Germline V gene sequence: CDR1 SGDLS, CDR2 YYNGEE. CDR3 coding DNA: TGTGCCAGCAGCGTAGAGGGGGGGAGGAATCAGCCCCAGCATTTT. Translated, it gives CASSVEGGRNQPQHF.

V is TRBV4-3 and J is TRBJ2-7; 14 bases line up with TRBD2. CDR3 size: 17 residues. V dropped 0 bases and J dropped 5; count of bases not matched to a gene: 6. Germline V gene lookup returns CDR1 LGHNA and CDR2 YSLEER. The CDR3 reads CASSQEGRLAGGNEQYF. CDR3 nucleotides: TGCGCCAGCAGCCAAGAAGGCCGACTAGCGGGAGGGAACGAGCAGTACTTC.

V gene TRBV15 combines with J gene TRBJ2-7; D might be TRBD1 (6 bases). CDR1 is LNHNV, CDR2 YYDKDF, per germline (reference sequence). The CDR3 is 14 amino acids. Trimming left V 3 bases short and J 8 bases short, with 17 bases between. The CDR3: CATSSTGIRGQQYF. The CDR3 DNA sequence: TGTGCCACCAGCAGTACGGGTATCAGGGGCCAGCAGTACTTC.

V gene TRBV5-4 combines with J gene TRBJ2-7; 13 nucleotides agree with TRBD2. Germline loops: CDR1 SGHNT, CDR2 YYREEE (reference sequence). CDR3 length: 14 residues. V lost 5 bases, J lost 6 bases, and 5 bases stayed unmatched. The CDR3 region is CASSAGLAGSEQYF. The CDR3 DNA sequence: TGTGCCAGCAGTGCGGGACTAGCGGGATCCGAGCAGTACTTC.

The chain recombines TRBV30 with TRBJ2-3; D is possibly TRBD1 (5 bases). Germline CDR1 is GTSNPN and CDR2 is SVGIG (reference sequence). V was shortened by 4 bases and J by 4 bases, with 12 bases between the two germline ends. CDR3 length: 13 amino acids. The CDR3 loop reads CAWTMSGPDTQYF. For the CDR3, the DNA is TGTGCCTGGACCATGTCAGGGCCAGATACGCAGTATTTT.

This chain uses TRBV7-2 with TRBJ2-2; D not certain. Germline V gene sequence: CDR1 SGHTA, CDR2 FQGNSA. The CDR3 runs 14 residues. V lost 1 base and J lost 5, with 8 bases in between. The chain's CDR3 is CASSLGTTTGELFF. CDR3 coding DNA: TGTGCCAGCAGCTTAGGAACTACGACCGGGGAGCTGTTTTTT.

The V gene is TRBV2, the J gene TRBJ2-3; 14 bases line up with TRBD2. V lost 4 bases, J lost 0 bases, and 12 bases stayed unmatched. The CDR3 is 20 amino acids. Germline-derived CDR1 and CDR2 are SNHLY and FYNNEI. The CDR3: CASSAAIPGLAGASTDTQYF. The CDR3 DNA is TGTGCCAGCAGTGCGGCGATACCGGGACTAGCGGGGGCAAGCACAGATACGCAGTATTTT. Full variable domain (outside the CDR3, taken from reference TRBV2 and TRBJ2-3): EPEVTQTPSHQVTQMGQEVILRCVPISNHLYFYWYRQILGQKVEFLVSFYNNEISEKSEIFDDQFSVERPDGSNFTLKIRSTKLEDSAMYFCASSAAIPGLAGASTDTQYFGPGTRLTVL.

V and J are TRBV2 and TRBJ2-1, with no clear D. This CDR3 is 10 amino acids long. Germline CDR1 and CDR2: SNHLY and FYNNEI. V was clipped by 8 bases and J by 7 bases, with 6 bases between them. CDR3 sequence reads: CASLKNEQFF. For the CDR3, the DNA is TGTGCCAGCCTAAAGAATGAGCAGTTCTTC.

This clone showed up just a few times. This chain connects TRBV5-1 to TRBJ2-3, with D possibly being TRBD1 (6 bases). With 4 bases removed from V and 3 bases from J, the gap between germline ends came to 9 bases. Germline V gene data show CDR1 as SGHRS and CDR2 as YFSETQ. The CDR3 has 13 residues. DNA of the CDR3: TGCGCCAGCAGCACAGGGTTGACAGATACGCAGTATTTT. Amino acids: CASSTGLTDTQYF.

The chain has TRBV9 and TRBJ1-5; D ambiguous. V was pared by 4 bases and J by 0 bases, with 5 bases between. CDR1 is SGDLS and CDR2 is YYNGEE in the germline V gene. CDR3 length: 13 amino acids. The CDR3 loop is CASSQNSNQPQHF. The CDR3 DNA reads as TGTGCCAGCAGCCAAAATAGCAATCAGCCCCAGCATTTT.

This clone has just one count. The V gene is TRBV5-6, the J gene TRBJ2-7; no reliable D call. Germline V gives CDR1 SGHDT, CDR2 YYEEEE. CDR3 length: 13 amino acids. The germline V and J ends were trimmed by 2 bases and 1 base, with 7 bases remaining between them. For the CDR3, the DNA is TGTGCCAGCAGCTTAACCGTTTCCTACGAGCAGTACTTC. Encoded protein: CASSLTVSYEQYF.

The genes are TRBV7-2 and TRBJ2-3, with TRBD2 matching 15 bases. The germline CDR1 and CDR2 sequences are SGHTA and FQGNSA. V was clipped by 7 bases and J by 9 bases; unmatched bases: 5. This CDR3 is 14 amino acids long. CDR3 sequence reads: CASNRGTSGGTQYF. For the CDR3, the DNA is TGTGCCAGCAACCGCGGGACTAGCGGGGGGACGCAGTATTTT.

The V gene is TRBV4-1, the J gene TRBJ2-7, with 10 bases identical to TRBD1. This CDR3 has 16 residues. The ends lost 2 bases at V and 0 bases at J; junction bases unmatched: 4. Germline CDR1 MGHRA, CDR2 YSYEKL. The CDR3, as DNA: TGCGCCAGCAGCCAACAGACAGGGGGCAACTCCTACGAGCAGTACTTC. Protein sequence: CASSQQTGGNSYEQYF.

The rearrangement links TRBV5-4 to TRBJ2-3, with TRBD1 matching over 9 bases. The V gene's germline CDR1 is SGHNT and CDR2 YYREEE (reference sequence). J gave up 3 bases and V 5 bases, and 4 bases lay outside the gene matches. The CDR3 runs to 14 residues. Here the CDR3 DNA reads TGTGCCAGCAGTTATGACAGGGGGACAGATACGCAGTATTTT. Encoded protein: CASSYDRGTDTQYF.

This clone has a single count. The V call is TRBV5-5, the J call TRBJ1-1; D gene ambiguous. The germline gives CDR1 SGHKS, CDR2 YYEKEE (reference sequence). The CDR3 has 15 amino acids. Trimming removed 0 bases at V and 0 bases at J, with 9 bases between. The CDR3 DNA reads as TGTGCCAGCAGCTTGGCCGGACGGCTGAACACTGAAGCTTTCTTT. Protein sequence: CASSLAGRLNTEAFF.

The V and J genes are TRBV7-8 and TRBJ2-5; 7 positions match TRBD1. After removal of 5 bases from V and 1 base from J, the junction contained 7 bases not matched to a gene. The CDR3 is 15 amino acids. Germline values: CDR1 SGHVS, CDR2 FQNEAQ. This CDR3 is CASSARQGGQETQYF. CDR3 sequence (DNA): TGTGCCAGCAGCGCCAGACAGGGCGGCCAAGAGACCCAGTACTTC. The full variable domain, rest sourced from reference TRBV7-8 and TRBJ2-5, is GAGVSQSPRYKVAKRGQDVALRCDPISGHVSLFWYQQALGQGPEFLTYFQNEAQLDKSGLPSDRFFAERPEGSVSTLKIQRTQQEDSAVYLCASSARQGGQETQYFGPGTRLLVL.

The table lists this clone with a count of one. The rearrangement uses TRBV28 and TRBJ1-3, with D uncertain. The CDR3 sequence is 16 residues long. With 2 bases removed from V and 0 bases from J, the gap between germline ends came to 11 bases. From germline, CDR1 is MDHEN and CDR2 SYDVKM. CDR3 DNA: TGTGCCAGCAGTTTAGGGAGGTTCAGCTCTGGAAACACCATATATTTT. Protein product: CASSLGRFSSGNTIYF.

The chain is built from TRBV12-5 and TRBJ1-5; no clear D gene. Germline V lookup: CDR1 LGHNT, CDR2 FRNRAP. Trimming took off 5 bases at V and 6 bases at J, with 8 bases between the two ends. This CDR3 is 12 amino acids long. The CDR3 here is CASGTSSQPQHF. The CDR3 DNA reads as TGTGCTAGTGGTACTAGTAGTCAGCCCCAGCATTTT.

As concerns this clone: Other nucleotide sequences from this sample produce the same CDR3. The chain employs TRBV18 and TRBJ1-1; tentative D call: TRBD1 (6 bases). CDR3 length: 13 residues. The germline V gene has CDR1 KGHSH and CDR2 LQKENI. The V and J ends lost 3 bases and 1 base respectively, with 6 bases between them. Here the CDR3 reads CASSPGQNTEAFF. The CDR3 DNA follows: TGTGCCAGCTCACCGGGACAGAACACTGAAGCTTTCTTT.

This clone appeared once. V is TRBV28 and J is TRBJ1-2, with D maybe TRBD1 (5 bases). The germline CDR1 and CDR2 sequences are MDHEN and SYDVKM. There are 15 residues in the CDR3. The V and J ends lost 5 bases and 0 bases respectively, with 13 bases between them. The CDR3 protein is CASSHADTTNYGYTF. The CDR3 region has the DNA TGTGCCAGCAGTCACGCGGACACGACTAACTATGGCTACACCTTC.

The count of this clone is one. This rearrangement joins TRBV7-2 to TRBJ2-5; D unclear. The CDR3 runs to 13 residues. Germline V lookup: CDR1 SGHTA, CDR2 FQGNSA. Trimming left V 1 base short and J 5 bases short, with 8 bases between. The CDR3 is CASSLGGWETQYF. The CDR3 bases are TGTGCCAGCAGCTTAGGTGGGTGGGAGACCCAGTACTTC.

The chain couples TRBV4-3 to TRBJ1-5; no firm D call. V lost 0 bases to trimming and J lost 0 bases, with 3 bases between them. The CDR3 has 14 amino acids. The germline CDR1 and CDR2 sequences are LGHNA and YSLEER. The CDR3 protein is CASSQDHSNQPQHF. For the CDR3, the DNA is TGCGCCAGCAGCCAAGACCATAGCAATCAGCCCCAGCATTTT.

The V and J genes are TRBV10-3 and TRBJ2-7; D is unresolved. This CDR3 is 12 amino acids long. Germline CDR1 reads ENHRY; CDR2 reads SYGVKD. Trimming stripped 4 bases from V and 8 bases from J, with 12 bases between. This CDR3 is CAISGQLVQQYF. In nucleotides, the CDR3 is TGTGCCATCAGTGGTCAGTTGGTTCAGCAGTACTTC.

DNA of the CDR3: TGTGCCAGCAGCTTAACCTCAGGAAAGACCTACGAGCAGTACTTC. Translating gives CASSLTSGKTYEQYF. The rearrangement uses TRBV7-2 and TRBJ2-7, with unresolved D. The CDR3 has 15 residues. The ends were cut back, 2 bases at V and 2 bases at J, with 13 bases in the middle. CDR1 and CDR2 (germline): SGHTA, FQGNSA. Looking up the rest from reference TRBV7-2 and TRBJ2-7 gives the full variable domain: GAGVSQSPSNKVTEKGKDVELRCDPISGHTALYWYRQSLGQGLEFLIYFQGNSAPDKSGLPSDRFSAERTGGSVSTLTIQRTQQEDSAVYLCASSLTSGKTYEQYFGPGTRLTVT.

The V and J genes are TRBV19 and TRBJ2-7; 9 bases match TRBD2. V lost 5 bases to trimming and J lost 5 bases; unmatched junction nucleotides: 10. The CDR3 is made up of 15 amino acids. Germline V gene data show CDR1 as LNHDA and CDR2 as SQIVND (reference sequence). The CDR3 sequence is CASSDSGTSRDEQYF. The CDR3 DNA reads as TGTGCCAGTAGTGACTCCGGGACTAGCAGGGACGAGCAGTACTTC.

This clone was counted a few times. The CDR3 loop reads CASSYLSGRGGYTF. For the CDR3, the DNA is TGTGCCAGCAGTTACCTCAGCGGTCGGGGCGGCTACACCTTC. The V gene is TRBV6-5, the J gene TRBJ1-2; D possibly corresponds to TRBD1 (5 bases). Trimming shortened V by 2 bases and J by 8 bases, and 15 bases separated the two germline ends. The CDR3 has 14 amino acids. Germline V gene lookup returns CDR1 MNHEY and CDR2 SVGAGI.

The V call is TRBV11-3, the J call TRBJ2-3; unclear D gene. This CDR3 has 12 residues. Trimming left V 5 bases short and J 10 bases short, with 13 bases between. Germline CDR1 reads SGHNT; CDR2 reads YENEEA. CDR3 in DNA: TGTGCCAGCAGCCCCGGACCTGGTGCGCAGTATTTT. Translation: CASSPGPGAQYF.

This rearrangement joins TRBV13 to TRBJ2-1; TRBD2 matches 11 bases. The J segment lost 2 bases and the V segment lost 5 bases, leaving 5 bases of the junction unmatched. The CDR3 sequence is 16 residues long. CDR1 PRHDT and CDR2 FYEKMQ come from the germline V gene (reference sequence). Here the CDR3 DNA reads TGTGCCAGCAGCAAGCAGACTAGCGGGACCTACAATGAGCAGTTCTTC. It codes for CASSKQTSGTYNEQFF.

The V call is TRBV6-6, the J call TRBJ1-5, with D maybe TRBD1 (5 bases). V gave up 5 bases and J gave up 4 bases, with 12 bases separating them. The CDR3 runs 14 residues. Germline CDR1 MNHNY, CDR2 SVGAGI (reference sequence). The CDR3: CASSHGGNNQPQHF. CDR3 DNA sequence: TGTGCCAGCAGTCACGGGGGTAATAATCAGCCCCAGCATTTT.